The 5 T cell receptor beta chains below all came from one sample that was sequenced in a study of T cells in localized non-small cell lung cancer. Produced via immunoSEQ multiplex PCR; TCRdb's table is partial and in-frame only. The data hold more than 100,000 clones, with 70% to 90% observed a single time. Sequencing was performed on peripheral blood, taken before any cancer treatment. The receptors were sampled from a female donor older than 55 with stage I lung adenocarcinoma.

The CDR3 DNA is TGTGCCAGCAGCGCAGAAGACGGTTTATCGGGAGATACGCAGTATTTT. Residues: CASSAEDGLSGDTQYF. The J gene is TRBJ2-3, the V gene TRBV9; D is uncertain. Germline V gene lookup returns CDR1 SGDLS and CDR2 YYNGEE. CDR3 size: 16 residues. Deletions cut 3 bases from V and 5 bases from J, with 19 bases between.

The chain carries TRBV11-3 and TRBJ2-7; 11 nucleotides agree with TRBD2. The CDR3 is 14 residues long. CDR1 and CDR2 (germline): SGHNT, YENEEA. V was pared by 5 bases and J by 6 bases, with 6 bases of the junction left unmatched. The CDR3 loop reads CASSQLAGVSEQYF. DNA of the CDR3: TGTGCCAGCAGCCAACTAGCGGGAGTGAGCGAGCAGTACTTC.

This chain links TRBV7-6 with TRBJ2-1; D remains ambiguous. This CDR3 has 13 residues. The ends were cut back, 1 base at V and 7 bases at J, with 8 bases in the middle. The germline V gene encodes CDR1 SGHVS and CDR2 FNYEAQ. In DNA, the CDR3 is TGTGCCAGCAGCTTAGGATTTTTGAATGAGCAGTTCTTC. It encodes CASSLGFLNEQFF.

The chain employs TRBV5-6 and TRBJ1-4, with D perhaps TRBD1 (5 bases). V was pared by 6 bases and J by 8 bases, with 17 bases between. The CDR3 length is 14 residues. Germline CDR1 and CDR2: SGHDT and YYEEEE. CDR3 amino acids: CASNTGGSGEKLFF. In nucleotides, the CDR3 is TGTGCCAGCAACACTGGGGGTTCCGGGGAAAAACTGTTTTTT.

J is TRBJ1-1 and V is TRBV27; possibly TRBD1 for D (5 bases). The length of the CDR3 is 13 residues. The germline V and J ends were trimmed by 10 bases and 0 bases, with 12 bases remaining between them. Germline CDR1 and CDR2: MNHEY and SMNVEV (reference sequence). CDR3 coding DNA: TGTGCCATCCCTGGGGGATTGAACACTGAAGCTTTCTTT. Its translation is CAIPGGLNTEAFF.